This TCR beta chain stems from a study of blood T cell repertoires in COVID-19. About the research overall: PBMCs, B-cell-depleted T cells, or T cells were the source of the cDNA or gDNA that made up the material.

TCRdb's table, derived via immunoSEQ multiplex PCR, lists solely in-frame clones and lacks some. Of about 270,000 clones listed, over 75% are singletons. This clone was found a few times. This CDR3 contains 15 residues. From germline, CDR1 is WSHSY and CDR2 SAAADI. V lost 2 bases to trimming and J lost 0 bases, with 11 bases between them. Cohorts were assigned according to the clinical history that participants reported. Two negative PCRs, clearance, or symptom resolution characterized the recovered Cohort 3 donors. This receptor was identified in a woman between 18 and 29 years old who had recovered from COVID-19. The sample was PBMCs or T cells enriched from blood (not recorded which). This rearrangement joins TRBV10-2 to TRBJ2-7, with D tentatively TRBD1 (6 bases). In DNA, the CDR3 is TGCGCCAGCAGTGAGAGGGCGGACAGCTCCTACGAGCAGTACTTC. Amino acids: CASSERADSSYEQYF.